The rows below give T cell receptor beta chains drawn from one sample of a study of T cells in localized non-small cell lung cancer. Data came from immunoSEQ multiplex PCR; TCRdb stores just in-frame clones and leaves some out. The sample holds 53,000 or so clones, 80% to 95% seen once. Sequencing was performed on peripheral blood, taken before any cancer treatment. These receptors were taken from a man between 40 and 69 years old with stage I lung adenocarcinoma. Both conserved end residues are part of each CDR3. D genes are given only for firm matches. Clone size is given for some rows only: seen once, a few or many times, or a class if the clone is expanded.

j_call v_call d_call clone_size cdr3_aa cdr3_nt
TRBJ1-2 TRBV7-9 TRBD1 NA CASSYYRGRHYGYTF TGTGCCAGCAGCTACTACAGGGGACGGCACTATGGCTACACCTTC
TRBJ2-2 TRBV9 NA NA CASSVEANTGELFF TGTGCCAGCAGCGTTGAAGCGAACACCGGGGAGCTGTTTTTT
TRBJ1-2 TRBV28 NA NA CASSLPRGGDYGYTF TGTGCCAGCAGTTTACCGAGGGGCGGCGACTATGGCTACACCTTC
TRBJ1-5 TRBV28 TRBD1 NA CASSFLSADGTGGGQPQHF TGTGCCAGCAGTTTCCTATCCGCCGACGGGACAGGGGGCGGTCAGCCCCAGCATTTT
TRBJ2-1 TRBV7-9 NA NA CASRATMHEQFF TGTGCCAGCAGGGCCACTATGCATGAGCAGTTCTTC
TRBJ2-1 TRBV11-2 NA once CASSLDLSGGNEQFF TGTGCCAGCAGCTTAGATCTGAGCGGCGGAAATGAGCAGTTCTTC
TRBJ1-1 TRBV5-1 TRBD1 NA CASGDRGMNTEAFF TGCGCCAGCGGCGACAGGGGTATGAACACTGAAGCTTTCTTT
TRBJ1-1 TRBV19 NA NA CASSLGRGNTEAFF TGTGCCAGTAGTCTGGGCAGAGGTAACACTGAAGCTTTCTTT
TRBJ1-2 TRBV30 NA NA CAWSDPGDYGYTF TGTGCCTGGAGTGACCCAGGGGACTATGGCTACACCTTC
TRBJ2-6 TRBV7-2 NA NA CASTLSGANVLTF TGTGCCAGCACCCTATCTGGGGCCAACGTCCTGACTTTC
TRBJ2-3 TRBV25-1 TRBD2 NA CASRTSGITDTQYF TGTGCCAGCAGGACTAGCGGGATTACAGATACGCAGTATTTT
TRBJ2-4 TRBV5-6 NA once CASSLTGSKNIQYF TGTGCCAGCAGCCTGACAGGCTCCAAAAACATTCAGTACTTC
TRBJ2-5 TRBV7-7 NA NA CASSLVGVPQETQYF TGTGCTAGCAGCTTAGTTGGGGTTCCCCAAGAGACCCAGTACTTC
TRBJ1-3 TRBV27 TRBD1 NA CASSYKQGHTIYF TGTGCCAGCAGTTACAAACAGGGGCACACCATATATTTT
TRBJ2-1 TRBV25-1 TRBD1 NA CASSEPLDREGQDEQFF TGTGCCAGCAGTGAACCCCTGGACAGGGAAGGTCAGGATGAGCAGTTCTTC
TRBJ2-3 TRBV7-2 TRBD2 NA CASSPSGSWADTQYF TGTGCCAGCAGCCCTAGCGGGAGTTGGGCAGATACGCAGTATTTT
TRBJ2-3 TRBV9 NA NA CASSVAGASDTQYF TGTGCCAGCAGCGTGGCAGGGGCCTCGGATACGCAGTATTTT